The clone carrying this TCR beta chain appeared many times. The CDR3 runs 15 residues. Looked up from germline, CDR1 is LGHDT and CDR2 is YNNKEL (reference sequence). Trimming took 4 bases from V and 1 from J, leaving 13 bases between them. These data come from a study of kidney transplant recipient with SARS-CoV-2 infection. One entry per CDR3 protein results from TCRdb running MiXCR on the reads. Of about 250,000 distinct CDR3 sequences listed, less than 35% are singletons. The receptor was isolated from a young adult male patient who had COVID-19 and was a kidney transplant recipient. T cells may partly derive from the graft donor. The input for sequencing was a blood sample, taken at baseline and around day 110 from a kidney transplant recipient. The V and J genes are TRBV3-1 and TRBJ1-2; the D gene is possibly TRBD1 (5 bases). CDR3: CASSPWGRGNYGYTF. In nucleotides, the CDR3 is TGTGCCAGCAGCCCCTGGGGCCGGGGTAACTATGGCTACACCTTC.